The source of this TCR beta chain is a study of blood T cell repertoires in COVID-19. Whole-study context: Specimens from acute and convalescent COVID-19 originated in the United States, Italy and Spain. In each case, the material was cDNA or gDNA derived from T cells, B-cell-depleted T cells, or PBMCs.

This CDR3 comprises 14 residues. V gave up 6 bases and J gave up 4 bases; unmatched junction bases: 7. Germline CDR1 is SGHRS and CDR2 is YFSETQ. In the original processing: Reference gene primer amplification in the assay estimated nucleated cell counts. TCRdb's table, derived via immunoSEQ multiplex PCR, lists solely in-frame clones and lacks some. The V and J calls and clone size were taken over from that table, and D and trimming were inferred from the DNA. Among 160,000 or so clones listed, 75% to 80% were seen once. The source is a woman aged 80 or over with acute or convalescent COVID-19. Sequencing was performed on peripheral blood. V and J are TRBV5-1 and TRBJ1-2, with 9 bases identical to TRBD1. DNA of the CDR3: TGCGCCAGCACCCCGGGACAGGGAGCCTATGGCTACACCTTC. It specifies CASTPGQGAYGYTF. Using reference TRBV5-1 and TRBJ1-2 for the parts outside the CDR3, the full variable domain is KAGVTQTPRYLIKTRGQQVTLSCSPISGHRSVSWYQQTPGQGLQFLFEYFSETQRNKGNFPGRFSGRQFSNSRSEMNVSTLELGDSALYLCASTPGQGAYGYTFGSGTRLTVV.